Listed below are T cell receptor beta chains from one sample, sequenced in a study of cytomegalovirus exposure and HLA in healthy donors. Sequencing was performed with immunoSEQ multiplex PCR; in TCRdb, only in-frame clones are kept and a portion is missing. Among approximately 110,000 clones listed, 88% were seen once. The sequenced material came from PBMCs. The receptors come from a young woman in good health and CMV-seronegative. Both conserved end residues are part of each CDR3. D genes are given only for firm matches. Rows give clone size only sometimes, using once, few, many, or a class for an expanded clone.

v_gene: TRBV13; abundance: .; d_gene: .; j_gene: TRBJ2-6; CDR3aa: CASSSQANSGANVLTF; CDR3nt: TGTGCCAGCAGCTCCCAAGCTAACTCTGGGGCCAACGTCCTGACTTTC
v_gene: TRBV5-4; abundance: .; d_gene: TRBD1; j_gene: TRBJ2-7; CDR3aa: CASSPLHIQGAKGEQYF; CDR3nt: TGTGCCAGCAGCCCCCTTCACATACAGGGGGCAAAGGGCGAGCAGTACTTC
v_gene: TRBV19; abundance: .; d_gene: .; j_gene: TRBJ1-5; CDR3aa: CASSIVAGWDSNQPQHF; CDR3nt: TGTGCCAGTAGTATAGTGGCAGGGTGGGATAGCAATCAGCCCCAGCATTTT
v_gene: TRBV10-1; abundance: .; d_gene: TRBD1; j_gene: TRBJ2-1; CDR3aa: CASSPDRGPTMKQFF; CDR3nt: TGCGCCAGCAGTCCGGACAGGGGCCCTACAATGAAGCAGTTCTTC
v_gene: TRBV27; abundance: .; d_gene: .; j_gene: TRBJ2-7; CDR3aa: CASFPRLTRAAEQYF; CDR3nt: TGTGCCAGTTTTCCCCGATTAACCAGGGCTGCCGAGCAGTACTTC
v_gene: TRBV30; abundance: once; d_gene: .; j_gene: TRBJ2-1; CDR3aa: CAWSPWSTRYNEQFF; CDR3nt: TGTGCCTGGAGTCCCTGGAGCACGAGATACAATGAGCAGTTCTTC
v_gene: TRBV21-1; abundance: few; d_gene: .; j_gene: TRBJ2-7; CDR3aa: CASSNTGTGSTYEQYF; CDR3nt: TGTGCCAGCAGCAATACCGGGACAGGGAGCACCTACGAGCAGTACTTC
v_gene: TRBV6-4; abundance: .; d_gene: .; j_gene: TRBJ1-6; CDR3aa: CASSVLAGGGSPLHF; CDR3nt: TGTGCCAGCAGTGTTTTGGCTGGGGGAGGTTCACCCCTCCACTTT
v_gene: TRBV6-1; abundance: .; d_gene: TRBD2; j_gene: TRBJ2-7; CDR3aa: CASSDLPGGSSYEQYF; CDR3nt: TGTGCCAGCAGTGACCTGCCGGGAGGGTCGAGTTACGAGCAGTACTTC
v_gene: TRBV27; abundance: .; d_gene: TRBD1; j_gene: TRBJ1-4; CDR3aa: CASSFRDRAVEKLFF; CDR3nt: TGTGCCAGCAGTTTCCGGGACAGGGCTGTTGAAAAACTGTTTTTT
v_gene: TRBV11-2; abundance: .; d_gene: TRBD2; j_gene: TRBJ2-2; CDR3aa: CASSRHLAGNTGELFF; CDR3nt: TGTGCCAGCAGCAGGCACCTAGCGGGGAACACCGGGGAGCTGTTTTTT
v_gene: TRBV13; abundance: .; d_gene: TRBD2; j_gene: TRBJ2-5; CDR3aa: CASSLALAGGAKTQYF; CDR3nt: TGTGCCAGCAGCTTAGCACTAGCGGGGGGGGCGAAGACCCAGTACTTC
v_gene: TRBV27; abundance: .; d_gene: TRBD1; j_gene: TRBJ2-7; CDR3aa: CASNSLVSTGGLRGAEQYF; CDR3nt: TGTGCCAGCAACAGCCTAGTGTCGACAGGGGGTTTAAGAGGTGCCGAGCAGTACTTC
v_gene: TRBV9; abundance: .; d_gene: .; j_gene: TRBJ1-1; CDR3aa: CASSVAGANTEAFF; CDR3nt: TGTGCCAGCAGCGTAGCAGGGGCGAACACTGAAGCTTTCTTT
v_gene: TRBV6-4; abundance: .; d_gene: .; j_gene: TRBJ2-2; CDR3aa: CASRRTLSPGELFF; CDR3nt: TGTGCCAGCAGGAGGACTCTCTCCCCCGGGGAGCTGTTTTTT
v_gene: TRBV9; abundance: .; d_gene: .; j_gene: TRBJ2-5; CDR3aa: CASSGDLQETQYF; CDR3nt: TGTGCCAGCAGCGGGGACTTACAAGAGACCCAGTACTTC
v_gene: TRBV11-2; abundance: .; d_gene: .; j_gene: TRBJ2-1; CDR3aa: CASSLVTGEQFF; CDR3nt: TGTGCCAGCAGCTTAGTCACCGGGGAGCAGTTCTTC
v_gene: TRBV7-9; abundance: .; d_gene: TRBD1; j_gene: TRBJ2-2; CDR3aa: CASSSTGVYTGELFF; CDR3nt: TGTGCCAGCAGCTCGACAGGGGTTTACACCGGGGAGCTGTTTTTT
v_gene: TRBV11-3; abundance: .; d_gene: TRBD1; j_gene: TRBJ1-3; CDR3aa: CASSLGQANTIYF; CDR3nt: TGTGCCAGCAGCCTGGGACAGGCGAACACCATATATTTT
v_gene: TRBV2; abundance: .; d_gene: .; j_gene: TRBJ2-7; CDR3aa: CASRAGSAYEQYF; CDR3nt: TGTGCCAGCAGAGCAGGGTCTGCGTACGAGCAGTACTTC
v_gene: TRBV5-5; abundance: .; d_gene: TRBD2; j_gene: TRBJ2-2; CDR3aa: CASSLGLAGGPNTGELFF; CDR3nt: TGTGCCAGCAGCCTCGGACTAGCGGGGGGGCCGAACACCGGGGAGCTGTTTTTT
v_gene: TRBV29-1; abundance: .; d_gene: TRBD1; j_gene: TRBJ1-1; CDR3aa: CSVPGQGAVNTEAFF; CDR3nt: TGCAGCGTTCCGGGACAGGGGGCTGTGAACACTGAAGCTTTCTTT
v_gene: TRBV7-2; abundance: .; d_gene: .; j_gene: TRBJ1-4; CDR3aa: CASSQGRVGEKLFF; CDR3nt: TGTGCCAGCAGCCAAGGGCGGGTTGGTGAAAAACTGTTTTTT
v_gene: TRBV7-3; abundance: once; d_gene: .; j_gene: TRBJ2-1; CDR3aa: CASSLVVSDEQFF; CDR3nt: TGTGCCAGCAGCTTAGTGGTTAGCGATGAGCAGTTCTTC
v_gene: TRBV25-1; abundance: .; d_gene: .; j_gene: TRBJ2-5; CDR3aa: CASLDSNQETQYF; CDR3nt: TGTGCCTCTCTAGACAGCAACCAAGAGACCCAGTACTTC
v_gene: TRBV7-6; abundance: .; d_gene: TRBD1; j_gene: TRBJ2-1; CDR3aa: CASSTTGTGNNEQFF; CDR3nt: TGTGCCAGCAGCACGACCGGGACAGGAAACAATGAGCAGTTCTTC
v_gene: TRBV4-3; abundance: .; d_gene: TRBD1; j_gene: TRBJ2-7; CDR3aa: CASSPQSGTVYEQYF; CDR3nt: TGCGCCAGCAGCCCACAGTCCGGGACAGTCTACGAGCAGTACTTC
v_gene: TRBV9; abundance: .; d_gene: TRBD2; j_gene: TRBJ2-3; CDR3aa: CASSDRVGTSGRTDTQYF; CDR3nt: TGTGCCAGCAGCGATAGAGTCGGGACTAGCGGCCGCACAGATACGCAGTATTTT
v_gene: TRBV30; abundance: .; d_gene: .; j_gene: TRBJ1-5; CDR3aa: CAWSGDTRNQPQHF; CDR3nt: TGTGCCTGGAGTGGGGACACCCGCAATCAGCCCCAGCATTTT
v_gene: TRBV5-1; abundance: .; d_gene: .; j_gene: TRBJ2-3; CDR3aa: CASSLEQPSTDTQYF; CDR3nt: TGCGCCAGCAGCTTGGAACAGCCAAGCACAGATACGCAGTATTTT
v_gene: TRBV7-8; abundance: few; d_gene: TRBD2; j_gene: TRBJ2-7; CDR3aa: CASSPVASGRNEQYF; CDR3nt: TGTGCCAGCAGCCCAGTGGCTAGCGGGAGGAACGAGCAGTACTTC
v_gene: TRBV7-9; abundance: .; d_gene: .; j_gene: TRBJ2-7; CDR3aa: CASSLSRAEQYF; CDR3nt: TGTGCCAGCAGCTTAAGCCGAGCCGAGCAGTACTTC
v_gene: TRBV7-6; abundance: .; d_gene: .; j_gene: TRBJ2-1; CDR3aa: CASSFAPSSYNEQFF; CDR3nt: TGTGCCAGCAGCTTTGCGCCAAGCTCCTACAATGAGCAGTTCTTC